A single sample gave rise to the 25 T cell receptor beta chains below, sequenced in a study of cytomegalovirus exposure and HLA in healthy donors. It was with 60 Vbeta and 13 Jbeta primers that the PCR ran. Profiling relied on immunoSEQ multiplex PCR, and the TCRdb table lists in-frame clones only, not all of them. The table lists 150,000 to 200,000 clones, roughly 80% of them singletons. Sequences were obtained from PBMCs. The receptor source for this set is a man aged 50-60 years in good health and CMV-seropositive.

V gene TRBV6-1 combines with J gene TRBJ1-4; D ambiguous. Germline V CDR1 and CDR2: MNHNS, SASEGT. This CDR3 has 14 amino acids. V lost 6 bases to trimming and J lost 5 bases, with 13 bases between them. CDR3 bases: TGTGCCAGCAGCGCGACACCCGGAAATGAAAAACTGTTTTTT. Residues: CASSATPGNEKLFF.

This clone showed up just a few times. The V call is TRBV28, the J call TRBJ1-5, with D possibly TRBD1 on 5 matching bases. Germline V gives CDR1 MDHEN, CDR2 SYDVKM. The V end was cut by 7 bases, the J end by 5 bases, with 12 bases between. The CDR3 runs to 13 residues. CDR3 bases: TGTGCCAGCATTCTGGGGCTGGATCAGCCCCAGCATTTT. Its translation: CASILGLDQPQHF.

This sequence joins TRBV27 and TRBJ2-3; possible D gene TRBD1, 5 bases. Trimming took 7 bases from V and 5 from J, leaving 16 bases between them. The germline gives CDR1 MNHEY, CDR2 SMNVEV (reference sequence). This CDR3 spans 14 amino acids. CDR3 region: CASKGHNSIDTQYF. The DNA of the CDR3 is TGTGCCAGCAAAGGACATAATTCCATAGATACGCAGTATTTT.

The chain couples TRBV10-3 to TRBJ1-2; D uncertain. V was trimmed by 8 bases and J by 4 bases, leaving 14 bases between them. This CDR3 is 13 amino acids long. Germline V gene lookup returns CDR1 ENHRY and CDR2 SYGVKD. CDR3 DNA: TGTGCCATCCCCGGCTTTAGCGGCTATGGCTACACCTTC. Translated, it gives CAIPGFSGYGYTF.

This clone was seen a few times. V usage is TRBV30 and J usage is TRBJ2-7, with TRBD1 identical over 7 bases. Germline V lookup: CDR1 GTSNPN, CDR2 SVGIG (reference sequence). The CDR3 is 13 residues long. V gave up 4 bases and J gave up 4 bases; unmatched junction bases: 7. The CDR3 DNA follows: TGTGCCTGGACCCCGGACAGGACTTACGAGCAGTACTTC. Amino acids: CAWTPDRTYEQYF.

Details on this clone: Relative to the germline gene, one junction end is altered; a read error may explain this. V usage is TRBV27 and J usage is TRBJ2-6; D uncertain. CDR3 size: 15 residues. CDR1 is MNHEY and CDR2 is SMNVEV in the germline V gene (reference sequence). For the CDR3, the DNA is TGTGCCGGCAGTTTACAGTTCTCCGTGAAAAACGTCCTGACTTTC. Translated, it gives CAGSLQFSVKNVLTF.

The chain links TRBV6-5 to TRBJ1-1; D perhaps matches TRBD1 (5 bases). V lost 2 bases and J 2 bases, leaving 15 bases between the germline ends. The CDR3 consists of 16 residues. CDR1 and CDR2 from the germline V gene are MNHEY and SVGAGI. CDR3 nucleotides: TGTGCCAGCAGTTACCATGACAGCTTACCAAACACTGAAGCTTTCTTT. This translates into CASSYHDSLPNTEAFF.

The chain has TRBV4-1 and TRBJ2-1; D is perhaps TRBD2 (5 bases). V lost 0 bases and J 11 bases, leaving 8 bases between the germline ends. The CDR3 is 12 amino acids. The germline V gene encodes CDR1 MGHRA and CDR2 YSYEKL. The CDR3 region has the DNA TGCGCCAGCAGCCAAGATAGGGAGAAGCAGTTCTTC. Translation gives CASSQDREKQFF.

CDR3 nucleotide sequence: TGTGCCAGCAGTGGACAGGGTCGAGGTCAGCCCCAGCATTTT. Encoded protein: CASSGQGRGQPQHF. The rearrangement links TRBV28 to TRBJ1-5; 8 bases fit TRBD1. With V trimmed by 5 bases and J by 6 bases, 6 bases remained unmatched. Germline values: CDR1 MDHEN, CDR2 SYDVKM. The length of the CDR3 is 14 residues.

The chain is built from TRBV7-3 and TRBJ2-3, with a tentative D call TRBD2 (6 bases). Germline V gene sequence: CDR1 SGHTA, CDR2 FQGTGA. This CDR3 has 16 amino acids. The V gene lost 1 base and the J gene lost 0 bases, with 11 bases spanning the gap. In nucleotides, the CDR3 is TGTGCCAGCAGCTTAAATGCGGGATCTAGCACAGATACGCAGTATTTT. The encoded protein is CASSLNAGSSTDTQYF.

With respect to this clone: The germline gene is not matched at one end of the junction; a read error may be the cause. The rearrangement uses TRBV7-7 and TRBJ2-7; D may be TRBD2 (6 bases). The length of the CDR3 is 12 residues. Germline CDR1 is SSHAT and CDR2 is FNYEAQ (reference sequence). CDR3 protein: CASSREGGEQYF. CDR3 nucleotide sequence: TGTGCTAGCAGCCGCGAGGGAGGCGAGCAGTACTTC.

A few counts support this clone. The CDR3 here is CASSWGTSNNEQFF. In nucleotides, the CDR3 is TGTGCCAGCAGTTGGGGGACTAGCAACAATGAGCAGTTCTTC. The rearrangement uses TRBV6-6 and TRBJ2-1; 9 bases are shared with TRBD2. Germline assignment: CDR1 MNHNY and CDR2 SVGAGI (reference sequence). The CDR3 extends over 14 amino acids. J gave up 5 bases and V 4 bases, and 3 bases lay outside the gene matches.

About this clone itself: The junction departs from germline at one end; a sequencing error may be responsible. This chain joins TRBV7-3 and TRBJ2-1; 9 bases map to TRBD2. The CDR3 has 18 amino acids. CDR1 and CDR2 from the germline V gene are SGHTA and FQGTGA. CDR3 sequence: CSSSLWAGGGALTDEQFF. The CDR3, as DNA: TGTTCCAGCAGCTTATGGGCGGGCGGGGGGGCTCTTACCGATGAGCAGTTCTTC.

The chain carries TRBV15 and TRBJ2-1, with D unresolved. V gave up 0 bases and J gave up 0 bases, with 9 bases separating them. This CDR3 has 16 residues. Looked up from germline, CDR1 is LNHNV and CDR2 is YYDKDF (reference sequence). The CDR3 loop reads CATSRDRVSSYNEQFF. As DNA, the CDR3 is TGTGCCACCAGCAGAGATCGGGTAAGCTCCTACAATGAGCAGTTCTTC.

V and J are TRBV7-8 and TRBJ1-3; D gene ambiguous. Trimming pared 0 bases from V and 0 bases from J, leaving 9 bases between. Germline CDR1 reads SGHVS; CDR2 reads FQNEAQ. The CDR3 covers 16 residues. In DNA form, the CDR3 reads TGTGCCAGCAGCTTAGCTAGCCAGTTCTCTGGAAACACCATATATTTT. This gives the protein CASSLASQFSGNTIYF.

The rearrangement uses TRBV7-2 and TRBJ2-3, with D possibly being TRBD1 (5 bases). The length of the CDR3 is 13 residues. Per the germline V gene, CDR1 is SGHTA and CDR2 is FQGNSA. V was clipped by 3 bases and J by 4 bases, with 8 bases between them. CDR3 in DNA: TGTGCCAGCAGCTTTGGGGCGGCAGATACGCAGTATTTT. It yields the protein CASSFGAADTQYF.

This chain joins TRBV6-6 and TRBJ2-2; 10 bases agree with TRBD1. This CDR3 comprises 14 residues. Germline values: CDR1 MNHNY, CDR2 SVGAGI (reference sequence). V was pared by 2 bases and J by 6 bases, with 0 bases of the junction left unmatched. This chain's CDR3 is CASSYGTGAGELFF. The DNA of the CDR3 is TGTGCCAGCAGTTACGGGACAGGGGCCGGGGAGCTGTTTTTT.

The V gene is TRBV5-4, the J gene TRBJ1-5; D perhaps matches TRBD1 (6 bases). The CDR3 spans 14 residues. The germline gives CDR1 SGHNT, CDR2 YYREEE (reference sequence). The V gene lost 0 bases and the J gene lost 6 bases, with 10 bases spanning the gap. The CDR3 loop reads CASSLAGASQPQHF. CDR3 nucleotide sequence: TGTGCCAGCAGCTTGGCAGGGGCCAGTCAGCCCCAGCATTTT.

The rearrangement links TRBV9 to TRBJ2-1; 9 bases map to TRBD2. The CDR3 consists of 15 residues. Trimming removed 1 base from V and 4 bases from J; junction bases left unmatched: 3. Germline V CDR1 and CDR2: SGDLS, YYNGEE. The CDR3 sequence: CASSVLAGQYNEQFF. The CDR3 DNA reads TGTGCCAGCAGCGTACTAGCGGGACAGTACAATGAGCAGTTCTTC.

The CDR3 protein is CASSLGGQVGKGEQFF. The CDR3 nucleotides read TGTGCCAGCAGCTTAGGGGGACAGGTGGGAAAAGGTGAGCAGTTCTTC. The V call is TRBV7-3, the J call TRBJ2-1; 8 bases match TRBD1. Germline trimming cut 2 bases from V and 9 bases from J; bases unmatched to any gene: 12. CDR1 and CDR2 from the germline V gene are SGHTA and FQGTGA. This CDR3 contains 16 residues.

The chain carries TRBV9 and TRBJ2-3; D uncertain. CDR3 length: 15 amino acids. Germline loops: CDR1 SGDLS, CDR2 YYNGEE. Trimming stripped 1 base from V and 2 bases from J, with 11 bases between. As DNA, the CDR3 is TGTGCCAGCAGCGTACTTCCCACAACCACAGATACGCAGTATTTT. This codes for CASSVLPTTTDTQYF.

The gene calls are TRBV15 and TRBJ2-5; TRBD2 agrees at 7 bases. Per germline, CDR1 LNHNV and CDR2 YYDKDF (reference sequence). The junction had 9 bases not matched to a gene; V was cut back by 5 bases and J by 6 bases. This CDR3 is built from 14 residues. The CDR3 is CATSGLGDGKTQYF. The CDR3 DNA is TGTGCCACCAGCGGACTAGGGGACGGAAAGACCCAGTACTTC.

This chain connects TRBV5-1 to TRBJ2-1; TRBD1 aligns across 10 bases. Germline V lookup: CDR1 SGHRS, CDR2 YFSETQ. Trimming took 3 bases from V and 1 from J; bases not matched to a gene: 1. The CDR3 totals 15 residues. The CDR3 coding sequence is TGCGCCAGCAGCTCGGGACAGGGGTCCTACAATGAGCAGTTCTTC. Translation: CASSSGQGSYNEQFF.

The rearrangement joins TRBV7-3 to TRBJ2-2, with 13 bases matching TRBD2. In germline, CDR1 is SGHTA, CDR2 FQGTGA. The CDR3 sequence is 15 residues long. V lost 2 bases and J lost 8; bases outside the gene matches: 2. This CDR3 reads CASSLGLAGDGELFF. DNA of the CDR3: TGTGCCAGCAGCTTAGGACTAGCGGGAGATGGGGAGCTGTTTTTT.

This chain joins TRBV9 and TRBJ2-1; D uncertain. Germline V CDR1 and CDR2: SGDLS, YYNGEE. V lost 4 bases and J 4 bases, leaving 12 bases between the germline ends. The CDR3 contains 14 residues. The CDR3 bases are TGTGCCAGCAGCCCCGTGTCGGGTTACAATGAGCAGTTCTTC. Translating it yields CASSPVSGYNEQFF.